This TCR beta chain was captured by sequencing in a study of CD8 T cells in Susac syndrome. Random-hexamer reverse transcription was applied to roughly 0.5 to 1 ug RNA. Amplification of the TCR beta CDR3 was carried out by immunoSEQ multiplex PCR, which spanned a total of 54 Vbeta and 13 Jbeta segments. TCRdb independently ran MiXCR on the immunoSEQ multiplex PCR reads; one entry per CDR3 protein. The table lists some 110,000 distinct CDR3 sequences, about 92% of them singletons. Study outcomes and limitations: It was acknowledged in the study that the number of individuals who were included in its TCR sequencing and HLA analysis was relatively small.

The CDR3 is made up of 12 amino acids. Germline lookup yields CDR1 SGHTA and CDR2 FQGTGA. Trimming took off 5 bases at V and 5 bases at J, with 6 bases between the two ends. The sequenced target, TCR beta, came from blood CD8+ and CD4+ T cells. The multiple sclerosis controls were treatment-naive patients with relapsing-remitting disease that was stable or active. About this clonotype: The target antigen is unknown.

The sample was CD4+ T cells from PBMCs. The V gene is TRBV7-3, the J gene TRBJ2-2, with D unresolved. The source is a human donor with multiple sclerosis. CDR3 in amino acids: CASSPITGELFF. CDR3 DNA sequence: TGTGCCAGCAGCCCTATAACCGGGGAGCTGTTTTTT.